This TCR beta chain stems from a study of sequential checkpoint blockade in melanoma. Study overall: First-line arms were nivolumab then ipilimumab, or the reverse, randomized 1:1. Twenty-two patients had tumor biopsies before treatment and at week 13. DNA from 90 to 100 pretreatment tumor samples underwent TCRβ immunosequencing.

By its share, this clone is medium-sized. One end of the junction does not line up with germline, which may come from a read error. Indicated treatment: randomized to nivolumab then ipilimumab (arm A) or the reverse (arm B). Sequencing used immunoSEQ multiplex PCR; TCRdb keeps in-frame clones, though not all of them. Among 15,000 to 20,000 clones listed, 65% to 75% were seen once. The CDR3 is 14 amino acids. CDR1 and CDR2 (germline): SGDLS, YYNGEE. The genes are TRBV9 and TRBJ2-7; TRBD2 matches 9 bases. Sequenced material: tumor tissue (inferred from file names), taken from a patient given nivolumab and ipilimumab in sequence. This sequence was found in a human donor with melanoma. The CDR3 spells CASSVAGAAYEQYF. The CDR3 nucleotides are TGTGCCAGCAGTGTAGCGGGAGCTGCCTACGAGCAGTACTTC.